The 18 T cell receptor beta chains below all came from one sample that was sequenced in a study of OX40 agonist ivuxolimab in advanced cancers. Method: immunoSEQ multiplex PCR; TCRdb's copy keeps in-frame clones and lacks some. This sample has about 50,000 clones; around 90% occur once, and the top ten carry approximately 0.78%. The sample consisted of CD4+ or CD8+ T cells sorted from blood, taken in a trial of the OX40 agonist ivuxolimab. Every receptor here comes from an adult with an advanced solid tumor such as melanoma, head and neck, liver or kidney cancer.

This chain uses TRBV7-2 with TRBJ1-2; TRBD1 matches at 10 bases. Germline V CDR1 and CDR2: SGHTA, FQGNSA. The CDR3 runs 14 residues. V was clipped by 5 bases and J by 5 bases; unmatched bases: 5. DNA of the CDR3: TGTGCCAGCAGCGGGACAGGGGAGGGGTATGGCTACACCTTC. It is translated as CASSGTGEGYGYTF. Supplemented by reference TRBV7-2 and TRBJ1-2, the full variable domain reads GAGVSQSPSNKVTEKGKDVELRCDPISGHTALYWYRQSLGQGLEFLIYFQGNSAPDKSGLPSDRFSAERTGGSVSTLTIQRTQQEDSAVYLCASSGTGEGYGYTFGSGTRLTVV.

This clone was found a few times. V gene TRBV6-1 combines with J gene TRBJ2-7, with TRBD1 identical over 8 bases. Germline V lookup: CDR1 MNHNS, CDR2 SASEGT. The CDR3 sequence is 14 residues long. Trimming at V came to 5 bases and at J to 4 bases, leaving 7 bases not matched to a gene. Here the CDR3 reads CASSSSWDRYEQYF. In nucleotides, the CDR3 is TGTGCCAGCAGTTCCTCCTGGGACAGGTACGAGCAGTACTTC.

The chain has TRBV6-6 and TRBJ2-2; 10 bases map to TRBD1. Trimming removed 10 bases from V and 4 bases from J; junction bases left unmatched: 6. CDR1 and CDR2 (germline): MNHNY, SVGAGI (reference sequence). CDR3 length: 14 residues. The CDR3 is CATRGTGVTGELFF. The CDR3 DNA follows: TGTGCCACCCGCGGGACAGGGGTCACCGGGGAGCTGTTTTTT.

V is TRBV10-1 and J is TRBJ2-1; 16 bases are a match to TRBD2. Per germline, CDR1 WNHNN and CDR2 SYGVQD (reference sequence). The CDR3 length is 15 residues. V lost 3 bases to trimming and J lost 8 bases; unmatched junction nucleotides: 1. In nucleotides, the CDR3 is TGCGCCAGCAGTGAAGGGACTAGCGGGAGGGATGAGCAGTTCTTC. Protein: CASSEGTSGRDEQFF.

This clone has just a few counts. The V call is TRBV19, the J call TRBJ1-5, with D possibly TRBD1 on 6 matching bases. Germline-derived CDR1 and CDR2 are LNHDA and SQIVND (reference sequence). The CDR3 sequence is 16 residues long. V lost 3 bases and J 2 bases, leaving 14 bases between the germline ends. CDR3 in amino acids: CASSIEVAGGNQPQHF. In DNA form, the CDR3 reads TGTGCCAGTAGTATCGAGGTAGCAGGGGGCAATCAGCCCCAGCATTTT. The full variable domain, rest sourced from reference TRBV19 and TRBJ1-5, is DGGITQSPKYLFRKEGQNVTLSCEQNLNHDAMYWYRQDPGQGLRLIYYSQIVNDFQKGDIAEGYSVSREKKESFPLTVTSAQKNPTAFYLCASSIEVAGGNQPQHFGDGTRLSIL.

The J gene is TRBJ2-1, the V gene TRBV30, with 9 bases that match TRBD2. V lost 8 bases to trimming and J lost 2 bases; unmatched junction nucleotides: 7. The CDR3 runs 14 residues. The V gene's germline CDR1 is GTSNPN and CDR2 SVGIG (reference sequence). In nucleotides, the CDR3 is TGTGCCCGAAGGTCTAGCGGGACCTACAATGAGCAGTTCTTC. It encodes CARRSSGTYNEQFF.

This clone was detected only once. This chain connects TRBV4-1 to TRBJ1-6, with 7 nucleotides matching TRBD1. The trim removed 0 bases at V and 0 bases at J, leaving 2 bases unmatched. CDR1 is MGHRA, CDR2 YSYEKL, per germline. This CDR3 contains 17 residues. The CDR3 nucleotides are TGCGCCAGCAGCCAAGAGAGACAGGGCTCCTATAATTCACCCCTCCACTTT. This codes for CASSQERQGSYNSPLHF.

The chain has TRBV7-9 and TRBJ2-2, with 9 bases fitting TRBD2. In germline, CDR1 is SEHNR, CDR2 FQNEAQ (reference sequence). J gave up 2 bases and V 5 bases, and 3 bases lay outside the gene matches. The CDR3 sequence is 15 residues long. Here the CDR3 reads CASSPSGANTGELFF. The DNA of the CDR3 is TGTGCCAGCAGCCCTAGCGGGGCAAACACCGGGGAGCTGTTTTTT.

This clone was seen a handful of times. The chain couples TRBV5-1 to TRBJ1-2, with 8 positions matching TRBD1. The CDR3 runs 15 residues. Germline CDR1 and CDR2: SGHRS and YFSETQ. The J segment lost 4 bases and the V segment lost 3 bases, leaving 8 bases of the junction unmatched. The CDR3 coding sequence is TGCGCCAGCAGCTCCGGGGACAGGAAACTCTATGGCTACACCTTC. This sequence encodes CASSSGDRKLYGYTF.

The CDR3 region has the DNA TGTGCCAGCAGTTACTCGGGCAGGGAGGCTGGAAACACCATATATTTT. This gives the protein CASSYSGREAGNTIYF. The chain has TRBV6-5 and TRBJ1-3; tentatively, D is TRBD1 (5 bases). This CDR3 is 16 amino acids long. The germline V gene has CDR1 MNHEY and CDR2 SVGAGI. V lost 0 bases and J 2 bases, leaving 11 bases between the germline ends.

V is TRBV19 and J is TRBJ1-1, with a weak D call TRBD1 (5 bases). There are 13 residues in the CDR3. Deletions cut 7 bases from V and 6 bases from J, with 15 bases between. The germline V gene has CDR1 LNHDA and CDR2 SQIVND (reference sequence). The CDR3 region is CASMGGLEAEAFF. In nucleotides, the CDR3 is TGTGCCAGTATGGGGGGTTTGGAGGCTGAAGCTTTCTTT.

V is TRBV7-6 and J is TRBJ1-5, with D unclear. CDR1 is SGHVS and CDR2 is FNYEAQ in the germline V gene. The CDR3 runs to 13 residues. Trimming took 1 base from V and 11 from J, leaving 12 bases between them. The chain's CDR3 is CASSLERWETQHF. Written as DNA, the CDR3 is TGTGCCAGCAGCTTAGAAAGATGGGAAACCCAGCATTTT.

This chain uses TRBV6-5 with TRBJ2-4; 7 bases agree with TRBD2. Germline assignment: CDR1 MNHEY and CDR2 SVGAGI. J lost 9 bases, V lost 9 bases, and 5 bases had no gene match. The CDR3 loop spans 11 amino acids. The CDR3 region is CARRLAPIQYF. DNA for the CDR3: TGTGCCAGACGACTAGCCCCCATTCAGTACTTC.

V usage is TRBV27 and J usage is TRBJ1-1; no definite D call. V was shortened by 6 bases and J by 1 base, with 9 bases between the two germline ends. CDR1 is MNHEY and CDR2 is SMNVEV in the germline V gene (reference sequence). The CDR3 loop spans 13 amino acids. CDR3 region: CASRTQRNTEAFF. CDR3 DNA: TGTGCCAGCAGGACACAAAGGAACACTGAAGCTTTCTTT.

This chain joins TRBV19 and TRBJ2-1; 7 bases are a match to TRBD2. The CDR3 loop spans 13 amino acids. Germline CDR1 reads LNHDA; CDR2 reads SQIVND (reference sequence). Trimming at V came to 9 bases and at J to 10 bases, leaving 12 bases not matched to a gene. This chain's CDR3 is CASRLGGLGEQFF. The CDR3 bases are TGTGCCAGCCGGTTGGGGGGGTTGGGCGAGCAGTTCTTC. Complete variable domain (other parts from reference TRBV19 and TRBJ2-1): DGGITQSPKYLFRKEGQNVTLSCEQNLNHDAMYWYRQDPGQGLRLIYYSQIVNDFQKGDIAEGYSVSREKKESFPLTVTSAQKNPTAFYLCASRLGGLGEQFFGPGTRLTVL.

This chain uses TRBV15 with TRBJ2-7, with 13 bases lining up with TRBD2. V was clipped by 3 bases and J by 7 bases; unmatched bases: 9. CDR3 length equals 16 residues. Germline CDR1 and CDR2: LNHNV and YYDKDF (reference sequence). Here the CDR3 DNA reads TGTGCCACCAGCAGTTTACTCGGACTAGCGGGAGAGGAGCAGTACTTC. This sequence encodes CATSSLLGLAGEEQYF.

The chain couples TRBV5-1 to TRBJ2-7; weak D call: TRBD1 (5 bases). V lost 0 bases to trimming and J lost 0 bases, with 7 bases between them. Germline-derived CDR1 and CDR2 are SGHRS and YFSETQ. The CDR3 is 14 residues long. CDR3 region: CASSLDRYSYEQYF. Written as DNA, the CDR3 is TGCGCCAGCAGCTTGGACAGGTACTCCTACGAGCAGTACTTC.

This chain uses TRBV5-1 with TRBJ2-1; D gene ambiguous. CDR1 is SGHRS and CDR2 is YFSETQ in the germline V gene. This CDR3 comprises 14 residues. Deletions cut 1 base from V and 1 base from J, with 6 bases between. The CDR3 loop reads CASSLLSSYNEQFF. The CDR3 DNA is TGCGCCAGCAGCTTGTTATCTTCCTACAATGAGCAGTTCTTC.